Presented here are 15 T cell receptor beta chains from one specimen sequenced in a study of T-cell reconstitution after alpha-beta-depleted transplantation in children. Unique molecular identifiers were used to barcode this TCRbeta library. TCRdb independently ran MiXCR on the PCR reads; one entry per CDR3 protein. The table includes hundreds of thousands of distinct CDR3 sequences, 13% detected once. This material consisted of PBMCs, mostly from graft donor cells, taken 360 days after TCRalphabeta/CD19-depleted stem cell transplant. The receptors shown here come from a male patient between 5 and 17 years old who had a stem cell transplant for acute myeloid leukemia, so the T cells may come from the graft donor.

This clonotype was recorded many times. This chain joins TRBV12-1 and TRBJ2-7; the table's D call TRBD2 went unverified against the DNA. TRBV12-1 is designated a pseudogene. The CDR3 covers 17 residues. CDR3 sequence (DNA): TGTGCCAGCAGCTTTGCAGCGGCGGAGAGGGGAGGGTACGAGCAGTACTTC. Protein product: CASSFAAAERGGYEQYF.

Only a few counts were recorded for this clonotype. The CDR3 here is CASSLSRDNNSNQPQHF. CDR3 nucleotide sequence: TGTGCCAGCAGCCTATCCCGGGACAACAATAGCAATCAGCCCCAGCATTTT. J is TRBJ1-5 and V is TRBV21-1; no DNA check was done on the table's D call, TRBD1. TRBV21-1 is a known pseudogene. This CDR3 region has 17 residues.

This clonotype was counted a few times. This chain uses TRBV9 with TRBJ2-3; 8 nucleotides align to TRBD2. CDR1 is SGDLS and CDR2 is YYNGEE in the germline V gene. This CDR3 is built from 15 residues. Losses at the gene ends were 0 bases for V and 2 bases for J; bases not matched to a gene: 2. CDR3 protein: CASSVVGRVTDTQYF. The CDR3, as DNA: TGTGCCAGCAGCGTAGTCGGGAGGGTCACAGATACGCAGTATTTT.

J is TRBJ1-2 and V is TRBV20-1; 8 nucleotides match TRBD1. This CDR3 is built from 13 residues. Per germline, CDR1 DFQATT and CDR2 SNEGSKA (reference sequence). V was pared by 2 bases and J by 5 bases, with 4 bases of the junction left unmatched. CDR3 sequence: CSARNRGGYGYTF. The CDR3 nucleotides read TGCAGTGCTAGAAACAGGGGGGGTTATGGCTACACCTTC.

The gene calls are TRBV6-5 and TRBJ2-3; 12 bases align to TRBD2. V was clipped by 2 bases and J by 4 bases; unmatched bases: 13. CDR3 length equals 19 residues. Germline V lookup: CDR1 MNHEY, CDR2 SVGAGI. The CDR3 loop is CASSYMLAGGHPAPDTQYF. CDR3 sequence (DNA): TGTGCCAGCAGTTACATGCTAGCGGGAGGGCATCCTGCCCCAGATACGCAGTATTTT.

V and J are TRBV14 and TRBJ2-7, with TRBD2 identical over 12 bases. Germline-derived CDR1 and CDR2 are SGHDN and FVKESK. The V gene end was trimmed by 0 bases and the J gene end by 3 bases; junction bases not matched to a gene: 6. CDR3 length equals 17 residues. CDR3 amino acids: CASSQDERLAGVYEQYF. CDR3 sequence (DNA): TGTGCCAGCAGCCAAGATGAACGACTAGCGGGAGTCTACGAGCAGTACTTC.

The CDR3 reads CASSPRTSGMIQETQYF. Written as DNA, the CDR3 is TGTGCCAGCAGCCCCCGGACTAGCGGGATGATACAAGAGACCCAGTACTTC. The rearrangement joins TRBV7-2 to TRBJ2-5, with 12 bases matching TRBD2. The CDR3 contains 17 residues. Germline V gene lookup returns CDR1 SGHTA and CDR2 FQGNSA. V was pared by 5 bases and J by 2 bases, with 9 bases of the junction left unmatched.

This clonotype was seen only once. The J gene is TRBJ2-3, the V gene TRBV29-1; 12 bases fit TRBD2. V trimming: 6 bases; J trimming: 4 bases; junction bases outside the gene matches: 5. This CDR3 region has 14 residues. Germline values: CDR1 SQVTM, CDR2 ANQGSEA. CDR3 in DNA: TGCAGCGTGCTAGCGGGAGGGCCCCCAGATACGCAGTATTTT. It encodes CSVLAGGPPDTQYF.

The V and J genes are TRBV20-1 and TRBJ1-5, with D perhaps matching TRBD1 (5 bases). This CDR3 is built from 12 residues. V dropped 4 bases and J dropped 3 bases, with 7 bases sitting between them. Germline-derived CDR1 and CDR2 are DFQATT and SNEGSKA (reference sequence). CDR3 in amino acids: CSATGPNQPQHF. The CDR3 bases are TGCAGTGCTACAGGGCCCAATCAGCCCCAGCATTTT.

The V and J genes are TRBV5-1 and TRBJ2-7; possibly TRBD2 for D (6 bases). From germline, CDR1 is SGHRS and CDR2 YFSETQ. The CDR3 sequence is 14 residues long. Trimming took off 3 bases at V and 2 bases at J, with 12 bases between the two ends. The DNA for the CDR3 is TGCGCCAGCAGCTGGCGGGGAATCCCCTACGAGCAGTACTTC. Translated: CASSWRGIPYEQYF.

Only a few counts were recorded for this clonotype. The chain joins TRBV5-1 to TRBJ2-5, with D maybe TRBD1 (5 bases). Germline V gene sequence: CDR1 SGHRS, CDR2 YFSETQ. V was pared by 2 bases and J by 1 base, with 15 bases between. The CDR3 length is 16 residues. In DNA, the CDR3 is TGCGCCAGCAGCTTCGGGTTACAGGCCCTCCAAGAGACCCAGTACTTC. Translated, it gives CASSFGLQALQETQYF.

The V and J genes are TRBV20-1 and TRBJ2-2; D gene ambiguous. Trimming took 0 bases from V and 3 from J, leaving 14 bases between them. In germline, CDR1 is DFQATT, CDR2 SNEGSKA (reference sequence). This CDR3 is built from 16 residues. The CDR3 DNA reads TGCAGTGCTAGAGATTTAGTCGACCGGCACACCGGGGAGCTGTTTTTT. This gives the protein CSARDLVDRHTGELFF.

The V gene is TRBV20-1, the J gene TRBJ2-2, with TRBD2 identical over 10 bases. The V gene's germline CDR1 is DFQATT and CDR2 SNEGSKA (reference sequence). The CDR3 contains 15 residues. With 3 bases clipped from V and 7 bases from J, the junction kept 8 bases outside the gene matches. CDR3: CSASGLAGVGGELFF. The CDR3 DNA reads TGCAGTGCTAGCGGGCTAGCGGGAGTAGGCGGGGAGCTGTTTTTT.

The chain couples TRBV11-1 to TRBJ2-7, with TRBD2 identical over 11 bases. The CDR3 loop spans 18 amino acids. V lost 1 base and J lost 7; bases outside the gene matches: 15. The germline gives CDR1 SGHAT, CDR2 FQDESV (reference sequence). The CDR3 region has the DNA TGTGCCAGCAGCTTAGTGGTTTCCGGACTAGCGGGCGGCCTGGAGCAGTACTTC. This codes for CASSLVVSGLAGGLEQYF.

The sample holds many counts of this clonotype. The gene calls are TRBV12-3 or TRBV12-4 and TRBJ2-2; 14 bases are a match to TRBD2. J was trimmed by 1 base and V by 1 base; bases with no gene match: 8. This CDR3 spans 20 amino acids. CDR3 nucleotide sequence: TGTGCCAGCAGTTTAGGCGGGGGACTAGCGGGAGTAGGGAACACCGGGGAGCTGTTTTTT. This encodes CASSLGGGLAGVGNTGELFF.